The 29 T cell receptor beta chains in this list originate from one sample, sequenced in a study of beta chain features in type 1 diabetes. These receptors have no identified antigens. Study-level points and caveats: When Type 1 diabetes patients were examined, their TCRB CDR3s proved moderately but significantly shorter in all four CD4+ subsets.

Expressed TCRB transcripts were sequenced after all isolated RNA was converted to cDNA. The repertoire was sequenced with immunoSEQ multiplex PCR; TCRdb's copy has only in-frame clones and lacks some. This sample has about 740,000 clones, with 13% found just once. Source material: naive CD4+ T cells from blood. The source is a young man with type 1 diabetes.

This clone was seen a few times. The CDR3 nucleotides are TGCGCCAGCAGCATCGGACAGGAGAACACTGAAGCTTTCTTT. This gives the protein CASSIGQENTEAFF. The chain uses TRBV5-1 and TRBJ1-1, with TRBD1 matching over 7 bases. Germline CDR1 reads SGHRS; CDR2 reads YFSETQ. The J segment lost 1 base and the V segment lost 4 bases, leaving 4 bases of the junction unmatched. This CDR3 is built from 14 residues.

This clone was detected only a few times. The chain employs TRBV6-5 and TRBJ1-2; 11 positions match TRBD1. V lost 8 bases, J lost 8 bases, and 7 bases stayed unmatched. This CDR3 has 13 residues. The germline V gene encodes CDR1 MNHEY and CDR2 SVGAGI. The chain's CDR3 is CASSGQGVRGYTF. CDR3 nucleotides: TGTGCCAGCTCGGGACAGGGGGTGCGGGGCTACACCTTC.

This clone appeared a few times. The chain combines TRBV27 with TRBJ2-5; D may be TRBD1 or TRBD2 (5 bases each). The CDR3 is made up of 14 amino acids. CDR1 MNHEY and CDR2 SMNVEV come from the germline V gene (reference sequence). Trimming shortened V by 5 bases and J by 1 base, and 11 bases separated the two germline ends. The DNA of the CDR3 is TGTGCCAGCAGTCCGGGACGGCGCCAAGAGACCCAGTACTTC. As protein: CASSPGRRQETQYF.

The CDR3 coding sequence is TGTGCCAGCAGCCGAACCGGGACAGGGAACTTCTACGAGCAGTACTTC. Translated, it gives CASSRTGTGNFYEQYF. V is TRBV5-6 and J is TRBJ2-7; 9 bases fit TRBD1. Germline-derived CDR1 and CDR2 are SGHDT and YYEEEE. This CDR3 has 16 residues. V lost 4 bases, J lost 3 bases, and 11 bases stayed unmatched.

This clone was seen only a few times. Compared with germline, one end of the junction differs, possibly owing to a read error. This chain links TRBV4-1 with TRBJ1-1; 8 nucleotides agree with TRBD1. Germline-derived CDR1 and CDR2 are MGHRA and YSYEKL. The CDR3 loop spans 16 amino acids. The CDR3 bases are TGCGCCAGCAGCCAGGCGGACAGGGCTTCGAACGCTGAAGCTTTCTTT. Protein: CASSQADRASNAEAFF.

The table lists this clone with a few counts. The genes are TRBV5-1 and TRBJ1-6; 7 bases line up with TRBD1. This CDR3 is 15 amino acids long. Trimming removed 7 bases from V and 6 bases from J; junction bases left unmatched: 10. Germline V lookup: CDR1 SGHRS, CDR2 YFSETQ. The CDR3: CASRQVTGLNSPLHF. DNA for the CDR3: TGCGCCAGCCGACAAGTGACAGGGCTTAATTCACCCCTCCACTTT. The complete variable domain, with remaining parts taken from reference TRBV5-1 and TRBJ1-6, reads KAGVTQTPRYLIKTRGQQVTLSCSPISGHRSVSWYQQTPGQGLQFLFEYFSETQRNKGNFPGRFSGRQFSNSRSEMNVSTLELGDSALYLCASRQVTGLNSPLHFGNGTRLTVT.

The rearrangement joins TRBV29-1 to TRBJ1-2, with D uncertain. Looked up from germline, CDR1 is SQVTM and CDR2 is ANQGSEA. V was shortened by 3 bases and J by 8 bases, with 19 bases between the two germline ends. The CDR3 consists of 14 residues. The CDR3 loop reads CSVERVEQRRGYTF. As DNA, the CDR3 is TGCAGCGTTGAGCGGGTGGAGCAGCGTCGAGGCTACACCTTC. The full variable domain, with the rest looked up from reference TRBV29-1 and TRBJ1-2, is SAVISQKPSRDICQRGTSLTIQCQVDSQVTMMFWYRQQPGQSLTLIATANQGSEATYESGFVIDKFPISRPNLTFSTLTVSNMSPEDSSIYLCSVERVEQRRGYTFGSGTRLTVV.

The chain has TRBV2 and TRBJ2-7, with 12 bases that match TRBD2. This CDR3 has 16 amino acids. In germline, CDR1 is SNHLY, CDR2 FYNNEI. The junction had 6 bases not matched to a gene; V was cut back by 3 bases and J by 3 bases. The CDR3: CASSDPTSGGYYEQYF. CDR3 coding DNA: TGTGCCAGCAGTGACCCGACTAGCGGGGGTTACTACGAGCAGTACTTC.

V gene TRBV7-2 combines with J gene TRBJ1-2; 7 bases line up with TRBD1. CDR3 length equals 14 residues. The V gene's germline CDR1 is SGHTA and CDR2 FQGNSA. J lost 5 bases, V lost 2 bases, and 5 bases had no gene match. This CDR3 is CASSLKTGTYGYTF. The CDR3 nucleotides read TGTGCCAGCAGCTTAAAGACAGGGACTTATGGCTACACCTTC. Variable domain in full (rest from reference TRBV7-2 and TRBJ1-2): GAGVSQSPSNKVTEKGKDVELRCDPISGHTALYWYRQSLGQGLEFLIYFQGNSAPDKSGLPSDRFSAERTGGSVSTLTIQRTQQEDSAVYLCASSLKTGTYGYTFGSGTRLTVV.

This clone has a handful of counts. This chain uses TRBV7-9 with TRBJ1-6; D remains unclear. This CDR3 contains 13 residues. Germline CDR1 SEHNR, CDR2 FQNEAQ (reference sequence). The V and J ends lost 6 bases and 7 bases respectively, with 10 bases between them. The CDR3 here is CASRSLGNSPLHF. The CDR3 bases are TGTGCCAGCAGGTCCTTAGGGAATTCACCCCTCCACTTT.

This clone showed up just a few times. The CDR3 sequence is CASSDGRGPDTQYF. The CDR3 bases are TGTGCCAGCAGTGACGGCAGGGGTCCGGATACGCAGTATTTT. This chain uses TRBV6-4 with TRBJ2-3, with D perhaps matching TRBD1 (6 bases). The germline CDR1 and CDR2 sequences are MRHNA and SNTAGT. Trimming left V 2 bases short and J 6 bases short, with 12 bases between. CDR3 length equals 14 residues.

This clone was counted only a few times. At one end, the junction sequence differs from germline, possibly due to a read error. The chain joins TRBV6-4 to TRBJ2-1; D possibly corresponds to TRBD1 (6 bases). Germline CDR1 MRHNA, CDR2 SNTAGT. The CDR3 loop spans 16 amino acids. CDR3 in DNA: TGTGCCAGCAGTGACTCAGGACAGTCCTCCGACAATGAGCAGTTCTTC. Its translation is CASSDSGQSSDNEQFF.

This clone was observed a few times. V and J are TRBV5-1 and TRBJ2-3; 13 bases agree with TRBD2. After removal of 2 bases from V and 2 bases from J, the junction contained 5 bases not matched to a gene. The CDR3 spans 17 residues. Germline CDR1 SGHRS, CDR2 YFSETQ. The CDR3 protein is CASSFLGLAGDTDTQYF. CDR3 sequence (DNA): TGCGCCAGCAGCTTCCTAGGACTAGCGGGGGACACAGATACGCAGTATTTT. The full variable domain, completed using reference TRBV5-1 and TRBJ2-3, is KAGVTQTPRYLIKTRGQQVTLSCSPISGHRSVSWYQQTPGQGLQFLFEYFSETQRNKGNFPGRFSGRQFSNSRSEMNVSTLELGDSALYLCASSFLGLAGDTDTQYFGPGTRLTVL.

The genes are TRBV18 and TRBJ2-6; D is ambiguous. Per germline, CDR1 KGHSH and CDR2 LQKENI. The CDR3 spans 15 residues. Trimming took off 2 bases at V and 0 bases at J, with 5 bases between the two ends. The CDR3 coding sequence is TGTGCCAGCTCACCAGAGGTCTCTGGGGCCAACGTCCTGACTTTC. It translates to CASSPEVSGANVLTF.

The chain is built from TRBV2 and TRBJ2-5; maybe TRBD2 (5 bases). Germline values: CDR1 SNHLY, CDR2 FYNNEI. The CDR3 is 15 amino acids. V was shortened by 4 bases and J by 5 bases, with 17 bases between the two germline ends. CDR3 region: CASSGPGGRMETQYF. CDR3 bases: TGTGCCAGCAGTGGCCCTGGAGGTAGAATGGAGACCCAGTACTTC.

There are a few counts of this clone. The chain is built from TRBV27 and TRBJ1-4; D gene ambiguous. The CDR3 is 13 amino acids. Germline assignment: CDR1 MNHEY and CDR2 SMNVEV (reference sequence). Trimming shortened V by 6 bases and J by 4 bases, and 9 bases separated the two germline ends. The CDR3 loop is CASRGRSNEKLFF. Here the CDR3 DNA reads TGTGCCAGCAGGGGGAGGAGTAATGAAAAACTGTTTTTT.

A remark on this clone: In the same sample, other DNA sequences code for this CDR3. The chain combines TRBV15 with TRBJ2-3, with 10 positions matching TRBD1. V shed 5 bases, J shed 2 bases, and the junction held 4 bases outside the gene matches. The CDR3 sequence is 15 residues long. CDR1 is LNHNV and CDR2 is YYDKDF in the germline V gene (reference sequence). CDR3 coding DNA: TGTGCCACCAGCCGGGACAGGGGCTTCACAGATACGCAGTATTTT. This encodes CATSRDRGFTDTQYF.

The V gene is TRBV28, the J gene TRBJ1-2; D is uncertain. This CDR3 is 12 amino acids long. Trimming stripped 4 bases from V and 8 bases from J, with 11 bases between. The germline gives CDR1 MDHEN, CDR2 SYDVKM. Written as DNA, the CDR3 is TGTGCCAGCAGTTCAGGAGACCCGGGCTACACCTTC. Residues: CASSSGDPGYTF.

This clone has only a few counts. The rearrangement uses TRBV7-6 and TRBJ2-5; D call uncertain. Germline V gene data show CDR1 as SGHVS and CDR2 as FNYEAQ. The V end was cut by 2 bases, the J end by 5 bases, with 6 bases between. There are 12 residues in the CDR3. Here the CDR3 DNA reads TGTGCCAGCAGCTTAAGTGAGGAGACCCAGTACTTC. Residues: CASSLSEETQYF. Combining the CDR3 with reference TRBV7-6 and TRBJ2-5 gives the whole variable domain GAGVSQSPRYKVTKRGQDVALRCDPISGHVSLYWYRQALGQGPEFLTYFNYEAQQDKSGLPNDRFSAERPEGSISTLTIQRTEQRDSAMYRCASSLSEETQYFGPGTRLLVL.

The chain recombines TRBV5-6 with TRBJ2-2; 13 nucleotides agree with TRBD2. The V segment lost 5 bases and the J segment 0 bases; nucleotides outside the gene matches: 1. The CDR3 spans 16 residues. Germline loops: CDR1 SGHDT, CDR2 YYEEEE. The CDR3 region is CASRGLAGANTGELFF. CDR3 bases: TGTGCCAGCAGAGGACTAGCGGGGGCGAACACCGGGGAGCTGTTTTTT. Based on the CDR3 plus reference TRBV5-6 and TRBJ2-2, the full variable domain is DAGVTQSPTHLIKTRGQQVTLRCSPKSGHDTVSWYQQALGQGPQFIFQYYEEEERQRGNFPDRFSGHQFPNYSSELNVNALLLGDSALYLCASRGLAGANTGELFFGEGSRLTVL.

The chain uses TRBV5-1 and TRBJ2-7; TRBD1 aligns across 11 bases. In germline, CDR1 is SGHRS, CDR2 YFSETQ. V trimming: 4 bases; J trimming: 3 bases; junction bases outside the gene matches: 6. CDR3 size: 15 residues. CDR3 in DNA: TGCGCCAGCAGCGAAGGACAGGGGGCTATCTACGAGCAGTACTTC. This codes for CASSEGQGAIYEQYF.

The chain is built from TRBV15 and TRBJ2-6; 10 positions match TRBD1. CDR1 and CDR2 from the germline V gene are LNHNV and YYDKDF (reference sequence). The CDR3 is made up of 21 amino acids. V lost 0 bases, J lost 1 base, and 12 bases stayed unmatched. The CDR3 nucleotides are TGTGCCACCAGCAGAGATTACGTCGGACAGGGGGTTTCGTCTGGGGCCAACGTCCTGACTTTC. Protein: CATSRDYVGQGVSSGANVLTF.

V and J are TRBV27 and TRBJ2-5, with D perhaps TRBD2 (6 bases). The CDR3 runs 12 residues. Germline lookup yields CDR1 MNHEY and CDR2 SMNVEV (reference sequence). V lost 6 bases, J lost 5 bases, and 10 bases lay in between. CDR3 in amino acids: CASSGRGETQYF. CDR3 bases: TGTGCCAGCAGCGGTCGGGGGGAGACCCAGTACTTC.

This clone appeared a few times. The V gene is TRBV5-4, the J gene TRBJ2-7, with TRBD1 identical over 8 bases. The CDR3 is 13 residues long. Germline CDR1 reads SGHNT; CDR2 reads YYREEE (reference sequence). The junction had 5 bases not matched to a gene; V was cut back by 4 bases and J by 5 bases. The CDR3 nucleotides read TGTGCCAGCAGCACAGAACAGGGGGACGAGCAGTACTTC. Amino acid sequence: CASSTEQGDEQYF.

This clone came up a few times. The V gene is TRBV13, the J gene TRBJ1-1; the D gene is possibly TRBD1 (6 bases). CDR3 length: 15 residues. The V gene lost 0 bases and the J gene lost 9 bases, with 17 bases spanning the gap. The germline V gene encodes CDR1 PRHDT and CDR2 FYEKMQ (reference sequence). The chain's CDR3 is CASSLGEMDRGKAFF. CDR3 bases: TGTGCCAGCAGCTTAGGAGAAATGGACAGAGGAAAAGCTTTCTTT.

This chain joins TRBV7-9 and TRBJ1-1, with 9 bases fitting TRBD1. There are 13 residues in the CDR3. The junction had 4 bases not matched to a gene; V was cut back by 3 bases and J by 8 bases. From germline, CDR1 is SEHNR and CDR2 FQNEAQ (reference sequence). The CDR3 DNA follows: TGTGCCAGCAGCTTGCGGACAGGGGTGGAAGCTTTCTTT. Its translation is CASSLRTGVEAFF.

The gene calls are TRBV9 and TRBJ1-5; D call uncertain. V gave up 4 bases and J gave up 1 base, with 9 bases separating them. The CDR3 runs to 14 residues. Germline CDR1 is SGDLS and CDR2 is YYNGEE. The CDR3: CASSPSWSNQPQHF. In nucleotides, the CDR3 is TGTGCCAGCAGCCCCAGCTGGAGCAATCAGCCCCAGCATTTT. The variable domain in full, completed from reference TRBV9 and TRBJ1-5, reads DSGVTQTPKHLITATGQRVTLRCSPRSGDLSVYWYQQSLDQGLQFLIQYYNGEERAKGNILERFSAQQFPDLHSELNLSSLELGDSALYFCASSPSWSNQPQHFGDGTRLSIL.

With regard to this clone: A read error may produce the germline difference seen at one junction end. The genes are TRBV29-1 and TRBJ2-7; 9 bases match TRBD1. The CDR3 is 15 residues long. Germline assignment: CDR1 SQVTM and CDR2 ANQGSEA. CDR3 nucleotide sequence: TGCAGCGCTGAAGGCGCGGACAGGGGAAAATACGAGCAGTACTTC. Translated: CSAEGADRGKYEQYF.

This clone occurred a few times. The CDR3, as DNA: TGCGCCAGCAGTCAATTACAGGGGTTCGAGAACTATGGCTACACCTTC. Its protein product is CASSQLQGFENYGYTF. The chain employs TRBV23-1 and TRBJ1-2; 7 bases agree with TRBD1. TRBV23-1 is reported as an ORF; its role is uncertain. The CDR3 contains 16 residues. Germline trimming cut 1 base from V and 2 bases from J; bases unmatched to any gene: 7.